This T cell receptor beta chain derives from a study of CD8+ T cells in alopecia areata. Study background: Severity scores in treated patients reflected the percentage of scalp affected. General study results and limits: Persistence of many expanded lesional clones was seen in scalp and blood during tofacitinib.

Stated treatment: oral pan-JAK inhibitor, 5-10 mg twice daily. Both CD4+ and CD8+ T cells were separated by sorting PBMCs. It was cDNA, reverse transcribed from extracted RNA, that served as the sequencing template. Sequencing was performed with immunoSEQ multiplex PCR; in TCRdb, only in-frame clones are kept and a portion is missing. The profile shows 100,000 to 140,000 clones, less than 90% of them singletons. A note on this clone: The antigen is not known.

Source: CD8+ T cells sorted from blood, taken at week 24, from a patient treated with tofacitinib. The sequence was obtained from a human donor with alopecia areata.

CDR3 sequence: CASSRGTDEAFF. In nucleotides, the CDR3 is TGTGCCAGCAGCCGCGGGACAGATGAAGCTTTCTTT. The rearrangement links TRBV7-9 to TRBJ1-1, with 7 bases aligning to TRBD1. V lost 5 bases and J lost 7; bases outside the gene matches: 4. The germline V gene encodes CDR1 SEHNR and CDR2 FQNEAQ (reference sequence). The CDR3 runs to 12 residues.